What follows is one T cell receptor beta chain and its context. This entry comes from a study of blood T cell repertoires in COVID-19. Sequenced by immunoSEQ multiplex PCR; TCRdb stores in-frame clones only, minus some. The sample lists about 240,000 clones; 86% were seen once. The germline CDR1 and CDR2 sequences are DFQATT and SNEGSKA (reference sequence). The CDR3 is 12 amino acids. The ends were cut back, 3 bases at V and 3 bases at J, with 6 bases in the middle. This rearrangement joins TRBV20-1 to TRBJ2-1; D not resolved. Sequencing was carried out using peripheral blood. The clonotype comes from an elderly man with acute or convalescent COVID-19. Here the CDR3 DNA reads TGCAGTGCTAGTCAGGACTACAATGAGCAGTTCTTC. Protein: CSASQDYNEQFF.